These 13 T cell receptor beta chains were all obtained from the same sample, sequenced in a study of monozygotic twins with inflammatory bowel disease. TCRdb reprocessed the 5' RACE reads, keeping one entry per CDR3 protein, no DNA. Recorded for this sample: 210,000 or so distinct CDR3 sequences. What was sequenced was blood. Receptors were obtained from a human donor with ulcerative colitis or Crohn's disease, or a healthy co-twin of an affected twin (not recorded which).

The rearrangement uses TRBV7-2 and TRBJ2-1; absent DNA, TCRdb's TRBD1 call cannot be checked. CDR3 size: 16 residues. From germline, CDR1 is SGHTA and CDR2 FQGNSA. This CDR3 is CASSSQPGQGSGEQFF.

The V call is TRBV6-5, the J call TRBJ2-7; TCRdb outputs TRBD1, but without DNA this stays unchecked. Germline lookup yields CDR1 MNHEY and CDR2 SVGAGI. CDR3 size: 15 residues. The CDR3 loop is CASMLGRGSSYEQYF.

This chain joins TRBV5-6 and TRBJ2-3; there is no DNA to check the TCRdb D call of TRBD1. Germline loops: CDR1 SGHDT, CDR2 YYEEEE. The CDR3 is 16 amino acids. The CDR3 reads CASSLRDGWRPDTQYF.

The chain links TRBV5-1 to TRBJ1-1; TCRdb designates TRBD1, a call that cannot be tested without DNA. In germline, CDR1 is SGHRS, CDR2 YFSETQ. This CDR3 has 17 residues. CDR3: CASSTVYRAGSDTEAFF.

CDR3 amino acids: CASSKREENTQYF. J is TRBJ2-3 and V is TRBV19; the D gene TCRdb calls, TRBD2, cannot be checked with no DNA. The CDR3 length is 13 residues. Germline V gene sequence: CDR1 LNHDA, CDR2 SQIVND (reference sequence).

The CDR3 loop reads CATRKGFAGGPVWNNEQFF. The rearrangement joins TRBV15 to TRBJ2-1; TCRdb's assignment of TRBD2 cannot be checked, as there is no DNA. Germline loops: CDR1 LNHNV, CDR2 YYDKDF (reference sequence). The CDR3 loop spans 19 amino acids. Full variable domain (outside the CDR3, taken from reference TRBV15 and TRBJ2-1): DAMVIQNPRYQVTQFGKPVTLSCSQTLNHNVMYWYQQKSSQAPKLLFHYYDKDFNNEADTPDNFQSRRPNTSFCFLDIRSPGLGDTAMYLCATRKGFAGGPVWNNEQFFGPGTRLTVL.

The chain joins TRBV7-8 to TRBJ1-2. Germline CDR1 reads SGHVS; CDR2 reads FQNEAQ. This CDR3 is 15 amino acids long. The CDR3 sequence is CASSLAVATVAGYTF.

This sequence joins TRBV20-1 and TRBJ2-7; TCRdb returns TRBD1, unconfirmable since there is no DNA. Germline lookup yields CDR1 DFQATT and CDR2 SNEGSKA (reference sequence). The CDR3 has 16 residues. CDR3 amino acids: CSATRTGAISGSEQYF.

The chain combines TRBV12-3 or TRBV12-4 with TRBJ1-1. The CDR3 is 14 residues long. CDR3 amino acids: CASREGFMNTEAFF.

This chain links TRBV20-1 with TRBJ2-1; as DNA is missing, the TRBD1 call by TCRdb cannot be tested. The CDR3 extends over 15 amino acids. The V gene's germline CDR1 is DFQATT and CDR2 SNEGSKA (reference sequence). CDR3: CSATGGPQSAGEQFF.

This chain connects TRBV5-1 to TRBJ2-2. The CDR3 contains 15 residues. Germline CDR1 is SGHRS and CDR2 is YFSETQ. This chain's CDR3 is CASSASSTFTGELFF.

The genes are TRBV12-3 or TRBV12-4 and TRBJ2-1; the TCRdb call, TRBD2, lacks DNA for checking. This CDR3 contains 16 residues. CDR3: CASSLSPAGGFNEQFF.

The gene calls are TRBV12-3 or TRBV12-4 and TRBJ2-2. CDR3 length equals 14 residues. CDR3: CASSYPRDTGELFF.